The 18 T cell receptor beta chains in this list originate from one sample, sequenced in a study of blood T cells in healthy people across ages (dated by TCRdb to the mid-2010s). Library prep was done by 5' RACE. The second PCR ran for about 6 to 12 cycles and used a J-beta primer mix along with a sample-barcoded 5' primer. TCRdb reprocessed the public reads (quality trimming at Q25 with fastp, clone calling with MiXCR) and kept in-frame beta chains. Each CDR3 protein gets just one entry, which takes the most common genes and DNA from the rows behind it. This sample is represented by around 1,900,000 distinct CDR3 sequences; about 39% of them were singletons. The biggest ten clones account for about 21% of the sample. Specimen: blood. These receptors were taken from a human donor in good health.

As DNA, the CDR3 is TGTGCCAGCAGCCCGGAGGTCAACTCCTACAATGAGCAGTTCTTC. Encoded protein: CASSPEVNSYNEQFF. The genes are TRBV7-2 and TRBJ2-1, with a weak D call TRBD2 (5 bases). From germline, CDR1 is SGHTA and CDR2 FQGNSA. The V end lost 5 bases, the J end lost 0 bases, and 11 bases lay between the germline ends. CDR3 length: 15 residues.

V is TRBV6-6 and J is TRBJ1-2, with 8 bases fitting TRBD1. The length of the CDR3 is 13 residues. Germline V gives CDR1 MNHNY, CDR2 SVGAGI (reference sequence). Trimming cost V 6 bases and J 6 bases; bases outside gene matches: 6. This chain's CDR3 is CASRNPGGHGYTF. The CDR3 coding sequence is TGTGCCAGCAGGAACCCAGGGGGCCATGGCTACACCTTC.

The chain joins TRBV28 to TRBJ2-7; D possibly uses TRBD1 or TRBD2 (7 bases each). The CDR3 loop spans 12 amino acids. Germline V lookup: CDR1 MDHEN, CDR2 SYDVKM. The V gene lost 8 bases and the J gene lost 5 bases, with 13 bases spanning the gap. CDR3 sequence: CASQGGLDEQYF. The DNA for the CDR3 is TGTGCCAGCCAGGGGGGGCTAGACGAGCAGTACTTC.

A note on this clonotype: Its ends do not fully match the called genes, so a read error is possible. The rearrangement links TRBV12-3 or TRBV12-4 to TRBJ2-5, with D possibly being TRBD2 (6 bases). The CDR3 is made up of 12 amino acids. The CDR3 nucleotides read TGTGCCAGCAGGGCCCCGGGAGAGACTCAGTACTTC. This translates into CASRAPGETQYF.

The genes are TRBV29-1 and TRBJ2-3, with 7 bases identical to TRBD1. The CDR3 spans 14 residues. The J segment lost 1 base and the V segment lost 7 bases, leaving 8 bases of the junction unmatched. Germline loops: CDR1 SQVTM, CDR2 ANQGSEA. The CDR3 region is CSAGYRGGTDTQYF. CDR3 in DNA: TGCAGCGCCGGTTACAGGGGAGGCACAGATACGCAGTATTTT.

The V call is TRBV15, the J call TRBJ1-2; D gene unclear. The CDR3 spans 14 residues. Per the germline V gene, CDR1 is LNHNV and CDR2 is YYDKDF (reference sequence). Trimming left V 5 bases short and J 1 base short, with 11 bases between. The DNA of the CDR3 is TGTGCCACCAGCCATCGGTTAAATAACTATGGCTACACCTTC. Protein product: CATSHRLNNYGYTF.

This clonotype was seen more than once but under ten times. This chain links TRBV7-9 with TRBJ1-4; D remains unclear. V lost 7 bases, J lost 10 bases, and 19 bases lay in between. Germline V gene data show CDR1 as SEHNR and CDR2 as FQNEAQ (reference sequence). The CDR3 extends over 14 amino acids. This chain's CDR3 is CASNTFENARKLFF. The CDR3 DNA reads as TGTGCCAGCAACACCTTCGAGAATGCACGAAAACTGTTTTTT.

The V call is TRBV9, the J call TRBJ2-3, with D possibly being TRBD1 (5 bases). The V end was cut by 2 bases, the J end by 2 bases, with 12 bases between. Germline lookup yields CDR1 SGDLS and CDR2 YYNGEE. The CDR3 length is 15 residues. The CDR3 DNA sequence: TGTGCCAGCAGCGTGCGCAGGGAATCCACAGATACGCAGTATTTT. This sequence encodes CASSVRRESTDTQYF.

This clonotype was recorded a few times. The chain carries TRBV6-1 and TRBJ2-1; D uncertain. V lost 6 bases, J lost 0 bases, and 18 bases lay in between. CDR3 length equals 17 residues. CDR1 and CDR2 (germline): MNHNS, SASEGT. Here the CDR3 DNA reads TGTGCCAGCAGCCCCTCGTTGGCGGACGACTCCTACAATGAGCAGTTCTTC. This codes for CASSPSLADDSYNEQFF.

CDR3 loop: CAISDAGVPKLGYEQYF. CDR3 in DNA: TGTGCCATCAGTGATGCGGGTGTGCCTAAGTTGGGTTACGAGCAGTACTTC. V and J are TRBV10-3 and TRBJ2-7, with D maybe TRBD2 (5 bases). Trimming stripped 3 bases from V and 4 bases from J, with 22 bases between. There are 17 residues in the CDR3. Germline values: CDR1 ENHRY, CDR2 SYGVKD.

CDR3 in amino acids: CASSEAEETQYF. For the CDR3, the DNA is TGTGCCAGCAGTGAAGCGGAGGAGACCCAGTACTTC. This chain uses TRBV6-1 with TRBJ2-7; D is ambiguous. The last part of the DNA fits TRBJ2-5 better; the J call may be wrong. Germline CDR1 is MNHNS and CDR2 is SASEGT. CDR3 size: 12 residues.

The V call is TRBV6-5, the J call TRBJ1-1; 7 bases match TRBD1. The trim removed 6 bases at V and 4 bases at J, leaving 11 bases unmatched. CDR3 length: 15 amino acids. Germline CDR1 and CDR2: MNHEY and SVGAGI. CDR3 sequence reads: CASSPEKGAVTEAFF. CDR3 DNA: TGTGCCAGCAGCCCAGAAAAGGGGGCTGTCACTGAAGCTTTCTTT.

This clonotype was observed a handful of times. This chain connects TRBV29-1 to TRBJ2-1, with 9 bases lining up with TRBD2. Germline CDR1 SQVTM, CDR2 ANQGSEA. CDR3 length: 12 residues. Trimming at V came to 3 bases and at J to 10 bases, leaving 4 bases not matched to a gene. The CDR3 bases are TGCAGCGTTGATCTAGCGGGGAACGAGCAGTTCTTC. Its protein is CSVDLAGNEQFF.

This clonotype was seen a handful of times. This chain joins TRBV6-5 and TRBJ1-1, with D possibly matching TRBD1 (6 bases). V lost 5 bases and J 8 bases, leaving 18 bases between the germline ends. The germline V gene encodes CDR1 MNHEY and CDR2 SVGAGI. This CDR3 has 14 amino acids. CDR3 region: CASSQGTSGQEAFF. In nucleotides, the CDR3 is TGTGCCAGCAGTCAGGGGACCTCGGGACAAGAAGCTTTCTTT.

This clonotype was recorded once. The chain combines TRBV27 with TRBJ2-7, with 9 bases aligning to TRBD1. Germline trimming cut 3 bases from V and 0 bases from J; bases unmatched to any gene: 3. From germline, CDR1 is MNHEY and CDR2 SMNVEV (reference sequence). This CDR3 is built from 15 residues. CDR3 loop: CASSFGTGHSYEQYF. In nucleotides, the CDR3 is TGTGCCAGCAGTTTCGGGACAGGGCACTCCTACGAGCAGTACTTC.

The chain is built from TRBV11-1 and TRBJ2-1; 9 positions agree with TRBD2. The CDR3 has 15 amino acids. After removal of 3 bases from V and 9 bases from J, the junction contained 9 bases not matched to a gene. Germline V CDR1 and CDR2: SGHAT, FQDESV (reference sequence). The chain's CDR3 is CASSFIAGAYGEQFF. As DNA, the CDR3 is TGTGCCAGCAGCTTTATAGCGGGGGCGTACGGTGAGCAGTTCTTC. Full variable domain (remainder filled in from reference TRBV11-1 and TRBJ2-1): EAEVAQSPRYKITEKSQAVAFWCDPISGHATLYWYRQILGQGPELLVQFQDESVVDDSQLPKDRFSAERLKGVDSTLKIQPAELGDSAMYLCASSFIAGAYGEQFFGPGTRLTVL.

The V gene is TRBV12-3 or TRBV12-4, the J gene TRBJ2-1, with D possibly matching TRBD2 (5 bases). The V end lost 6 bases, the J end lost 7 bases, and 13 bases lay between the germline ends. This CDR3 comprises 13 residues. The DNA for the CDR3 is TGTGCCAGCAGACTAGAAGGGCTAAATGAGCAGTTCTTC. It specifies CASRLEGLNEQFF.

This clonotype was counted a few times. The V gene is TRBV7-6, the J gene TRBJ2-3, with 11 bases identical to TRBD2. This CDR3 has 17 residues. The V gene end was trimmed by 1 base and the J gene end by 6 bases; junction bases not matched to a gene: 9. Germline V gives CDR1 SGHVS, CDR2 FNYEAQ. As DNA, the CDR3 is TGTGCCAGCAGCTTAGAGGGGACTAGCGGCTATAGGGATACGCAGTATTTT. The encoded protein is CASSLEGTSGYRDTQYF.